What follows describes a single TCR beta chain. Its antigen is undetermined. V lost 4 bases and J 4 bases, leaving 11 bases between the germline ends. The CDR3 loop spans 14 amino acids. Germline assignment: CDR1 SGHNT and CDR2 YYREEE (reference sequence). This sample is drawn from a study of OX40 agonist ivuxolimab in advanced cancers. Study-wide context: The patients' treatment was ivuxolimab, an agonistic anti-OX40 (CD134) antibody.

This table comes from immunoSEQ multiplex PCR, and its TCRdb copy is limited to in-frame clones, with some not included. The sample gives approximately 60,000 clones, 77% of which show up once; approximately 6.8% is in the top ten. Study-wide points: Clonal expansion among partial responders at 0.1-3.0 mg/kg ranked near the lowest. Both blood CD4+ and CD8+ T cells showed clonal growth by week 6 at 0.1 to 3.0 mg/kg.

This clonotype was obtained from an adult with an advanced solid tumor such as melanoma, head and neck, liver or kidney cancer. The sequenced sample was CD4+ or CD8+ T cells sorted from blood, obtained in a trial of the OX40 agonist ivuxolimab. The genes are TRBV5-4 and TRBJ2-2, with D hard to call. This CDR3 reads CASSPFLGTGELFF. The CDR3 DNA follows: TGTGCCAGCAGCCCTTTTCTGGGCACCGGGGAGCTGTTTTTT.